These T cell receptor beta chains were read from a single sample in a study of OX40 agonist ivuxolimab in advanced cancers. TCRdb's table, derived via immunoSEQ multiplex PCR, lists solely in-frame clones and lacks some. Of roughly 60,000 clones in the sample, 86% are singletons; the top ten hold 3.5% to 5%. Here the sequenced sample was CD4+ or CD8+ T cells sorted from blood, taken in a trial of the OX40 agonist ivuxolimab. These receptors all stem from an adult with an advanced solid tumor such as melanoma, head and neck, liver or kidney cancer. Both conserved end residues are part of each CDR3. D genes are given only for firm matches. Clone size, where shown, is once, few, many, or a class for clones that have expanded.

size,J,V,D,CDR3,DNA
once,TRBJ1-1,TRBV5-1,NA,CASSLSTSGRTEAFF,TGCGCCAGCAGCTTATCCACCAGCGGTCGCACTGAAGCTTTCTTT
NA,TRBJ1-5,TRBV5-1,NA,CASSQSGADQPQHF,TGCGCCAGCAGCCAGTCAGGGGCTGATCAGCCCCAGCATTTT
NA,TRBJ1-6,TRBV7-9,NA,CASSPGTSLNSPLHF,TGTGCCAGCAGCCCCGGGACTTCTCTTAATTCACCCCTCCACTTT
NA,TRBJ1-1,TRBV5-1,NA,CASSFGGLGANTEAFF,TGCGCCAGCAGCTTTGGAGGGCTGGGCGCGAACACTGAAGCTTTCTTT
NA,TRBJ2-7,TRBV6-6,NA,CASSSPTYEQYF,TGTGCCAGCAGTTCCCCCACCTACGAGCAGTACTTC
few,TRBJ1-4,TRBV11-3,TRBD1,CASSLAFGTDNEKLFF,TGTGCCAGCAGCTTAGCATTCGGGACAGATAATGAAAAACTGTTTTTT
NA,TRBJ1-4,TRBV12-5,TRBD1,CASGSLRGQGEKLFF,TGTGCTAGTGGTTCCCTTAGGGGGCAAGGAGAAAAACTGTTTTTT
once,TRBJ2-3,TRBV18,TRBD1,CASSPQGQGPTDTQYF,TGTGCCAGCTCACCACAGGGACAGGGTCCCACAGATACGCAGTATTTT
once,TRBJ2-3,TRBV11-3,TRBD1,CASSQDPGQDSTDTQYF,TGTGCCAGCAGCCAAGATCCCGGACAGGACTCCACAGATACGCAGTATTTT
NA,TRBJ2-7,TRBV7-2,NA,CASSLGTLEQYF,TGTGCCAGCAGCCTCGGGACTCTCGAGCAGTACTTC
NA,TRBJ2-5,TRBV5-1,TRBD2,CASSSYSGGPQGTQYF,TGCGCCAGCAGCTCTTATAGCGGGGGCCCCCAGGGGACCCAGTACTTC
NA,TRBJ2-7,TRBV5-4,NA,CASSLPLDSTYEQYF,TGTGCCAGCAGCTTGCCGCTAGACAGCACCTACGAGCAGTACTTC
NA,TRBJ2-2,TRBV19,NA,CASSIGPSAGELFF,TGTGCCAGTAGTATAGGACCCTCCGCCGGGGAGCTGTTTTTT
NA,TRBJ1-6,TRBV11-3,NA,CASSLRGSVFGPNNSPLHF,TGTGCCAGCAGCTTAAGGGGCTCCGTATTTGGGCCCAATAATTCACCCCTCCACTTT
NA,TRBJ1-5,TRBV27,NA,CASSLDPFLNQPQHF,TGTGCCAGCAGTTTAGACCCCTTCCTAAATCAGCCCCAGCATTTT
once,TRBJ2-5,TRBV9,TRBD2,CASSAAGSSGGAQETQYF,TGTGCCAGCAGCGCAGCGGGAAGTAGCGGGGGGGCCCAAGAGACCCAGTACTTC
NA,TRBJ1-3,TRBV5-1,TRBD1,CASSLGQGVPGNTIYF,TGCGCCAGCAGCTTGGGACAGGGGGTACCAGGAAACACCATATATTTT
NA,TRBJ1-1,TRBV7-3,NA,CASSLVGARGATEAFF,TGTGCCAGCAGCCTGGTTGGGGCGAGGGGAGCCACTGAAGCTTTCTTT
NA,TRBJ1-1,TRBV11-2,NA,CASSFPNVGGDTEAFF,TGTGCCAGCAGCTTCCCAAATGTGGGGGGAGACACTGAAGCTTTCTTT
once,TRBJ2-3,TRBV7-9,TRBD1,CASSLDRGTDTQYF,TGTGCCAGCAGCTTGGACAGGGGGACAGATACGCAGTATTTT
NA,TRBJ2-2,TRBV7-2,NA,CASSLAGVPGELFF,TGTGCCAGCAGCTTAGCGGGGGTTCCCGGGGAGCTGTTTTTT
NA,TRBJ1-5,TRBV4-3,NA,CASSQNLDGGVPQHF,TGCGCCAGCAGCCAAAACTTAGATGGAGGGGTGCCCCAGCATTTT
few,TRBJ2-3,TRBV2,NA,CAVLSRGVGDTQYF,TGTGCCGTTCTGTCCCGGGGTGTAGGAGATACGCAGTATTTT
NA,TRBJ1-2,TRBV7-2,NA,CASRNRDYGYTF,TGTGCCAGCAGGAACCGCGACTATGGCTACACCTTC
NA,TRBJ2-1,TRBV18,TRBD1,CASSPRVTGGNEQFF,TGTGCCAGCTCACCACGTGTGACAGGGGGAAATGAGCAGTTCTTC
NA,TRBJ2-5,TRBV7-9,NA,CASSARDEQETQYF,TGTGCCAGCAGCGCCCGGGACGAACAAGAGACCCAGTACTTC
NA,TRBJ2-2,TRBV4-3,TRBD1,CASSLKWDSGELFF,TGCGCCAGCAGCTTAAAGTGGGACAGCGGGGAGCTGTTTTTT
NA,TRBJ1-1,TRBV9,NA,CASSVVDGGTEAFF,TGTGCCAGCAGCGTAGTCGATGGGGGCACTGAAGCTTTCTTT
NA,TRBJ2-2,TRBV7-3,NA,CASSLTAGQSGTGELFF,TGTGCCAGCAGCTTAACTGCGGGACAGTCGGGCACCGGGGAGCTGTTTTTT
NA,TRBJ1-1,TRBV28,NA,CASSGTRTEAFF,TGTGCCAGCAGTGGGACTCGAACTGAAGCTTTCTTT
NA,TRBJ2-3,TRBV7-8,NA,CASSLVTIPDTQYF,TGTGCCAGCAGCTTAGTGACAATTCCAGATACGCAGTATTTT
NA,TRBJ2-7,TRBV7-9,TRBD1,CASSSTGASYEQYF,TGTGCCAGCAGCTCGACAGGGGCCTCCTACGAGCAGTACTTC
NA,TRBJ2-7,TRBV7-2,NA,CASSFDGAYYEQYF,TGTGCCAGCAGCTTCGACGGGGCTTACTACGAGCAGTACTTC
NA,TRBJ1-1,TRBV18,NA,CASSPSAGRATEAFF,TGTGCCAGCTCACCATCCGCAGGGAGGGCAACTGAAGCTTTCTTT